The 8 T cell receptor beta chains below were found in one sample sequenced in a study of T cells in Graves' hyperthyroidism and ophthalmopathy. TCR beta CDR3 regions were amplified from RNA transcripts. The TCR CDR3 first-round RT-PCR relied on the HTBI primer set. TCRdb reprocessed the multiplex PCR reads via MiXCR and lists one record per CDR3 protein. The sample has approximately 250,000 distinct CDR3 sequences, approximately 25% seen once; the top ten hold approximately 35%. The sequencing sample was made of blood. These receptors came from a woman aged 40 to 55 with Graves' ophthalmopathy.

This clonotype was observed at least ten times. The chain combines TRBV6-5 with TRBJ2-7; 7 positions match TRBD2. Germline V CDR1 and CDR2: MNHEY, SVGAGI. Trimming took 2 bases from V and 2 from J; bases not matched to a gene: 3. CDR3 length equals 14 residues. As DNA, the CDR3 is TGTGCCAGCAGTTACGGCGGGAGCGCCTACGAGCAGTACTTC. It specifies CASSYGGSAYEQYF.

V usage is TRBV10-2 and J usage is TRBJ2-4; D unclear. The CDR3 sequence is 15 residues long. Trimming pared 6 bases from V and 0 bases from J, leaving 12 bases between. CDR1 WSHSY and CDR2 SAAADI come from the germline V gene. The CDR3 sequence: CASRAQTIAKNIQYF. Written as DNA, the CDR3 is TGCGCCAGCAGAGCACAGACGATAGCCAAAAACATTCAGTACTTC.

This clonotype occurred many times. The gene calls are TRBV7-2 and TRBJ2-7, with D possibly being TRBD2 (5 bases). The V and J ends lost 5 bases and 3 bases respectively, with 11 bases between them. The CDR3 is made up of 13 amino acids. CDR1 is SGHTA and CDR2 is FQGNSA in the germline V gene. CDR3 in amino acids: CASSRGRDYEQYF. Written as DNA, the CDR3 is TGTGCCAGCAGCCGCGGACGGGACTACGAGCAGTACTTC.

J is TRBJ2-2 and V is TRBV5-1; TRBD2 matches 10 bases. With 4 bases clipped from V and 4 bases from J, the junction kept 16 bases outside the gene matches. Germline-derived CDR1 and CDR2 are SGHRS and YFSETQ. The CDR3 loop spans 19 amino acids. The CDR3 DNA reads as TGCGCCAGCAGCCCGGGACTAGCGTCCCTAGTGGGGCCCACCGGGGAGCTGTTTTTT. Protein sequence: CASSPGLASLVGPTGELFF.

This clonotype was seen ten or more times. The chain recombines TRBV6-5 with TRBJ1-1; unclear D gene. V was pared by 0 bases and J by 7 bases, with 12 bases between. The CDR3 sequence is 14 residues long. CDR1 and CDR2 from the germline V gene are MNHEY and SVGAGI. The CDR3 DNA follows: TGTGCCAGCAGTTACTCGTTCAAGAATCTTGAAGCTTTCTTT. This encodes CASSYSFKNLEAFF.

Comments on this clonotype: A much larger clone lies a single base off, so this may be a read error. The rearrangement links TRBV9 to TRBJ1-5, with D maybe TRBD1 (5 bases). CDR3 length: 15 amino acids. CDR1 and CDR2 (germline): SGDLS, YYNGEE. This chain's CDR3 is CVSSVDGGSNQPQHF. The CDR3 DNA reads TGTGTCAGCAGCGTAGATGGGGGGAGCAATCAGCCCCAGCATTTT. The full variable domain, completed using reference TRBV9 and TRBJ1-5, is DSGVTQTPKHLITATGQRVTLRCSPRSGDLSVYWYQQSLDQGLQFLIQYYNGEERAKGNILERFSAQQFPDLHSELNLSSLELGDSALYFCVSSVDGGSNQPQHFGDGTRLSIL.

This clonotype came up many times. The chain couples TRBV11-1 to TRBJ2-7; D is possibly TRBD2 (6 bases). The CDR3 loop spans 16 amino acids. V was cut by 2 bases and J by 3 bases, with 17 bases left in between. Germline V lookup: CDR1 SGHAT, CDR2 FQDESV (reference sequence). The CDR3 reads CASSLLASGTDYEQYF. In DNA, the CDR3 is TGTGCCAGCAGCTTACTAGCTTCCGGGACTGACTACGAGCAGTACTTC.

At least ten counts were recorded for this clonotype. As DNA, the CDR3 is TGCAGTGCTAGAAGAGCCGAGCAGTACTTC. Protein sequence: CSARRAEQYF. The genes are TRBV20-1 and TRBJ2-7; D gene ambiguous. V was clipped by 2 bases and J by 6 bases, with 5 bases between them. The CDR3 runs 10 residues. The V gene's germline CDR1 is DFQATT and CDR2 SNEGSKA (reference sequence).